The present T cell receptor beta chain was sequenced within a study of T-cell memory formation after mild COVID-19. Study in general: Clusters of TCRs were largely donor specific. Study-level points and caveats: Second-wave clones peaking on day 37 lacked confirmed SARS-CoV-2 specificity. Day 15 to 85 contracting clones showed balanced CD4/CD8; day 15 to 37 expanders favored CD4+.

Barcoded TCR alpha and TCR beta cDNA libraries with UMIs came from 5'RACE using constant-segment primers. Using its own MiXCR run on the 5' RACE reads, TCRdb lists one record per CDR3 protein. Of hundreds of thousands of distinct CDR3 sequences in the sample, around 24% were seen once. For this clonotype: No antigen is known for it.

The sequence was collected from an adult woman who had mild COVID-19 (a few samples of this study predate the infection). Cell type and time point are not known. Sequencing was done on a sample of PBMCs or a T cell subset sorted from them (not recorded which).

The CDR3 DNA reads TGTGCCAGCAGCCGGGGACTAGCGGGCACAGATACGCAGTATTTT. Protein sequence: CASSRGLAGTDTQYF. The chain recombines TRBV7-6 with TRBJ2-3, with 11 bases identical to TRBD2. The CDR3 is 15 amino acids. The V gene's germline CDR1 is SGHVS and CDR2 FNYEAQ. V was pared by 5 bases and J by 1 base, with 2 bases of the junction left unmatched.